A single TCR beta chain is shown here with its context. This sample was taken from a study of shared clonotypes between healthy human individuals. Sequenced by immunoSEQ multiplex PCR; TCRdb stores in-frame clones only, minus some. The sample records roughly 2.5 million clones, over 85% being singletons. Sequencing input: naive CD4+ T cells sorted from blood. The sample's subset: CD45RA+ positively selected. This clonotype was obtained from a man aged 18 to 30 in good health.

CDR3 sequence: CASSQSRSEQYF. Written as DNA, the CDR3 is TGTGCCAGCAGTCAATCACGGAGCGAGCAGTACTTC. The V and J genes are TRBV6-5 and TRBJ2-7, with unresolved D. Trimming stripped 5 bases from V and 6 bases from J, with 11 bases between. The CDR3 runs to 12 residues. The V gene's germline CDR1 is MNHEY and CDR2 SVGAGI.